This T cell receptor (beta chain) was profiled in a study of blood T cell repertoires in COVID-19. Study-level information: Both acute and convalescent COVID-19 samples were obtained from the United States, Italy and Spain. Nucleic acid was either cDNA or gDNA, and it came from T cells, B-cell-depleted T cells, or PBMCs.

CDR1 MGHRA and CDR2 YSYEKL come from the germline V gene. Unmatched junction bases numbered 7, after V lost 4 bases and J lost 6 bases. This CDR3 comprises 14 residues. Data came from immunoSEQ multiplex PCR; TCRdb stores just in-frame clones and leaves some out. The table includes 300,000 to 400,000 clones, over 70% detected once. This sequence originates from a man in his thirties or forties with active or convalescent COVID-19. Sequencing was done on a sample of peripheral blood. The chain couples TRBV4-1 to TRBJ2-3; 7 nucleotides line up with TRBD1. CDR3 coding DNA: TGCGCCAGCAGCCCCGGGACAGCCCGGGATACGCAGTATTTT. Translation gives CASSPGTARDTQYF.